Detailed here is one T cell receptor (beta chain). Antigen specificity is unknown. The record originates from a study of T cell responses to AZD1222 COVID-19 vaccine. The study, taken as a whole, reports: Baseline seropositivity characterized only six AZD1222 recipients.

This CDR3 region has 15 residues. After removal of 5 bases from V and 5 bases from J, the junction contained 6 bases not matched to a gene. Germline V gene lookup returns CDR1 MDHEN and CDR2 SYDVKM. Sequencing used immunoSEQ multiplex PCR; TCRdb keeps in-frame clones, though not all of them. The sample records some 150,000 clones, over 80% being singletons. Sequencing was performed on peripheral blood, taken 28 days after the second AZD1222 dose. The rearrangement joins TRBV28 to TRBJ2-2; 9 nucleotides line up with TRBD1. The sequence came from an adult who received the AZD1222 COVID-19 vaccine. This CDR3 is CASSRYRGQTGELFF. The CDR3 DNA reads as TGTGCCAGCAGTCGGTACAGGGGGCAAACCGGGGAGCTGTTTTTT.